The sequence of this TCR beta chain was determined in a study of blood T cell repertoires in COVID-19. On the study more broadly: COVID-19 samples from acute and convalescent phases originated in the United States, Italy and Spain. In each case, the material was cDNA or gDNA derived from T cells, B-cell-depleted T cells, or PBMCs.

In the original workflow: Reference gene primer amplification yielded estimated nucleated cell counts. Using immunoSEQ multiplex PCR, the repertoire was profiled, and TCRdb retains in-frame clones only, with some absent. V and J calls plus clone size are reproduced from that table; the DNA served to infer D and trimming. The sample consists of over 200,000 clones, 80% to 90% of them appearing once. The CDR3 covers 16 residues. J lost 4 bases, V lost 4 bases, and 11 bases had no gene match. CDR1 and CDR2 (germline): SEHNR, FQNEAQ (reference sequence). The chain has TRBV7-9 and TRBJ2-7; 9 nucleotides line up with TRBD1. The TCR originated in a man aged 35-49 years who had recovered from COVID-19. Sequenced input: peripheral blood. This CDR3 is CASSYKTGTGTYEQYF. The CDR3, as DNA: TGTGCCAGCAGCTATAAGACCGGGACAGGGACGTACGAGCAGTACTTC.